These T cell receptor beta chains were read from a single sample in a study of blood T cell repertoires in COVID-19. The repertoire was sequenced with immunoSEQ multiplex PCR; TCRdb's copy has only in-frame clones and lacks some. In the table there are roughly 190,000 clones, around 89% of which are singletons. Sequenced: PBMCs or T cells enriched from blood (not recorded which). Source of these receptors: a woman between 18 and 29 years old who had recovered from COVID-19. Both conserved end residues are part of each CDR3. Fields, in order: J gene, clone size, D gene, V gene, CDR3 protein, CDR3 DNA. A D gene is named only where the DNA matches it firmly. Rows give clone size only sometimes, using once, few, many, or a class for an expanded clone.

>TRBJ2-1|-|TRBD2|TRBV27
CASSFIISGRVYNEQFF
TGTGCCAGCAGTTTCATCATAAGCGGGAGGGTCTACAATGAGCAGTTCTTC
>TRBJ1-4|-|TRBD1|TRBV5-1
CASSFTGVGATNEKLFF
TGCGCCAGCAGTTTTACAGGGGTAGGAGCAACTAATGAAAAACTGTTTTTT
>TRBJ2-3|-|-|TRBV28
CASSFALRRPQVPDTQYF
TGTGCCAGCAGTTTCGCCCTAAGGAGGCCCCAGGTCCCAGATACGCAGTATTTT
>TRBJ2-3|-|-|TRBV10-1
CASSGGLASTDTQYF
TGCGCCAGCAGTGGTGGACTGGCTAGCACAGATACGCAGTATTTT
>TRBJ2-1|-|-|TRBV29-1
CSVEGLEGAYNEQFF
TGCAGCGTTGAAGGCCTTGAGGGGGCCTACAATGAGCAGTTCTTC
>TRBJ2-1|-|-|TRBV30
CASSTSTYEQFF
TGTGCCTCCTCAACTAGCACCTATGAGCAGTTCTTC
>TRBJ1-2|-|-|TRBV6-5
CASSYSPGHLDGYTF
TGTGCCAGCAGTTACTCTCCGGGACATCTTGATGGCTACACCTTC
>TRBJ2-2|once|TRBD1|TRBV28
CASSSTGGGNTGELFF
TGTGCCAGCAGTTCAACAGGGGGAGGGAACACCGGGGAGCTGTTTTTT
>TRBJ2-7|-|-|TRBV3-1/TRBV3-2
CASSLLQGQSYEQYF
TGTGCCAGCAGCCTGCTACAGGGCCAGTCCTACGAGCAGTACTTC
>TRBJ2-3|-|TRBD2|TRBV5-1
CASSPLAGDVTDTQYF
TGCGCCAGCAGCCCCTTGGCGGGAGACGTCACAGATACGCAGTATTTT
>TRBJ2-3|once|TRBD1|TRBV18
CASSGTGTGGFDTQYF
TGTGCCAGCTCAGGAACCGGGACAGGTGGATTTGATACGCAGTATTTT
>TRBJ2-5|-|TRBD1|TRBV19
CASSLSGTGAETQYF
TGTGCCAGTAGTCTAAGCGGTACAGGGGCAGAGACCCAGTACTTC
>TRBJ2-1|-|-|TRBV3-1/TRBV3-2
CASSLPYNEQFF
TGTGCCAGCAGCCTCCCATACAATGAGCAGTTCTTC
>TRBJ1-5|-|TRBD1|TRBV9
CASSRGPTGAQHF
TGTGCCAGCAGCAGGGGGCCCACGGGGGCCCAGCATTTT
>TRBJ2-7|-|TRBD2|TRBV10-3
CAISDGVAGTSGEQYF
TGTGCCATCAGTGATGGTGTAGCGGGAACATCGGGAGAGCAGTACTTC
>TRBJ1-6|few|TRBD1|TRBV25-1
CASSVGTAYNSPLHF
TGTGCCAGCAGTGTTGGGACAGCCTATAATTCACCCCTCCACTTT
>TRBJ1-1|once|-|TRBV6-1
CASSEGSSRMNTEAFF
TGTGCCAGCAGTGAAGGGAGCTCCCGTATGAACACTGAAGCTTTCTTT
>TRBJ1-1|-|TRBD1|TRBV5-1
CASSLGQGMNTEAFF
TGCGCCAGCAGCTTGGGACAGGGCATGAACACTGAAGCTTTCTTT
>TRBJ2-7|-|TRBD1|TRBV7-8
CASSRGQVNEQYF
TGTGCCAGCAGCCGGGGACAGGTGAACGAGCAGTACTTC
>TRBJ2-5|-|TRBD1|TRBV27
CASSSRTGTETQYF
TGTGCCAGCAGTTCACGGACAGGCACAGAGACCCAGTACTTC
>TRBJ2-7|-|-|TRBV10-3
CAISVSIEYEQYF
TGTGCCATCAGTGTCTCGATCGAGTACGAGCAGTACTTC
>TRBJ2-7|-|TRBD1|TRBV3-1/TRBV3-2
CASRNRDRAYEQYF
TGTGCCAGCAGAAACCGGGACAGGGCTTACGAGCAGTACTTC
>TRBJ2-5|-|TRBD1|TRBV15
CATSRVVGQGETQYF
TGTGCCACCAGCAGAGTAGTGGGACAGGGAGAGACCCAGTACTTC
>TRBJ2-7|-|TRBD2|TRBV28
CASSPAGLAGREQYF
TGTGCCAGCAGTCCGGCCGGACTAGCAGGTCGCGAGCAGTACTTC
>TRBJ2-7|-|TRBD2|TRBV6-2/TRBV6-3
CASSYIRLAGGPYEQYF
TGTGCCAGCAGTTACATTCGGCTAGCGGGAGGGCCCTACGAGCAGTACTTC
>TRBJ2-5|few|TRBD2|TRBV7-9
CASSPGGVARETQYF
TGTGCCAGCAGCCCCGGGGGGGTAGCACGCGAGACCCAGTACTTC
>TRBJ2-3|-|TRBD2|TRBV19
CASRRTSAADTQYF
TGTGCCAGTCGCCGTACTAGCGCGGCAGATACGCAGTATTTT
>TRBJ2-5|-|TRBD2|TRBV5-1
CASRPGTSGSFGKTQYF
TGCGCCAGTCGTCCCGGGACTAGCGGATCTTTCGGGAAGACCCAGTACTTC
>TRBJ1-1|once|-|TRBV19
CASQWTAGGRSAFF
TGTGCCAGTCAATGGACAGCCGGGGGGCGTTCAGCTTTCTTT
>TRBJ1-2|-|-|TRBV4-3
CASSHWGDGDYNYGYTF
TGCGCCAGCAGCCACTGGGGGGACGGGGACTATAACTATGGCTACACCTTC
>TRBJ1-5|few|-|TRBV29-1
CSVQVGARGNQPQHF
TGCAGCGTCCAGGTTGGGGCGCGTGGCAATCAGCCCCAGCATTTT
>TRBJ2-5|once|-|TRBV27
CASSLPGQRPETQYF
TGTGCCAGCAGTTTACCGGGACAAAGACCCGAGACCCAGTACTTC
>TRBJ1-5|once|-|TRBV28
CASSLDRDNQPQHF
TGTGCCAGCAGTTTAGATAGAGATAATCAGCCCCAGCATTTT
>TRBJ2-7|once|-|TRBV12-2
CASRLVPGEIFVYEQYF
TGTGCAAGTCGCTTAGTCCCGGGAGAAATTTTTGTCTACGAGCAGTACTTC
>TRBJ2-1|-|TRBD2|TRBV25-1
CASSEPGGPHEQFF
TGTGCCAGCAGTGAACCGGGAGGGCCGCATGAGCAGTTCTTC
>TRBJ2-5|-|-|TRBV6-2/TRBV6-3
CASSSDSQETQYF
TGTGCCAGCAGTTCCGACAGCCAAGAGACCCAGTACTTC
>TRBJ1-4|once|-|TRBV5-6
CASSLSAGWATNEKLFF
TGTGCCAGCAGCTTGTCGGCAGGGTGGGCAACTAATGAAAAACTGTTTTTT
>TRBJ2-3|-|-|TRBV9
CASSHIGIFNHTQYF
TGTGCCAGCAGCCATATCGGGATATTCAATCATACGCAGTATTTT
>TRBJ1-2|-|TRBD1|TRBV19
CASSETGTYGYTF
TGTGCCAGTAGCGAGACAGGGACCTATGGCTACACCTTC
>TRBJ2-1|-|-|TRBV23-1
CASSRVSRDSAYNEQFF
TGCGCCAGCAGTCGGGTATCGCGGGACAGCGCCTACAATGAGCAGTTCTTC
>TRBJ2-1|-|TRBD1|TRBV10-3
CAISEGQGVYNEQFF
TGTGCCATCAGCGAGGGTCAGGGGGTCTACAATGAGCAGTTCTTC
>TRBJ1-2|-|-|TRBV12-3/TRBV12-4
CASNPPGRNGYTF
TGTGCCAGCAATCCTCCGGGGAGAAATGGCTACACCTTC
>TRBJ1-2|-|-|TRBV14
CASSQESDRIYGYTF
TGTGCCAGCAGCCAAGAGAGTGACAGGATCTATGGCTACACCTTC
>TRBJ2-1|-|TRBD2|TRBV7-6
CASSGQRGEQFF
TGTGCCAGCAGCGGGCAGCGGGGGGAGCAGTTCTTC
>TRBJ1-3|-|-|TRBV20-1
CSASDLGNTIYF
TGCAGTGCTAGTGACCTAGGAAACACCATATATTTT
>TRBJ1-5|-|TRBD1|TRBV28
CASNKQGAFQPQHF
TGTGCCAGCAATAAACAGGGGGCTTTTCAGCCCCAGCATTTT